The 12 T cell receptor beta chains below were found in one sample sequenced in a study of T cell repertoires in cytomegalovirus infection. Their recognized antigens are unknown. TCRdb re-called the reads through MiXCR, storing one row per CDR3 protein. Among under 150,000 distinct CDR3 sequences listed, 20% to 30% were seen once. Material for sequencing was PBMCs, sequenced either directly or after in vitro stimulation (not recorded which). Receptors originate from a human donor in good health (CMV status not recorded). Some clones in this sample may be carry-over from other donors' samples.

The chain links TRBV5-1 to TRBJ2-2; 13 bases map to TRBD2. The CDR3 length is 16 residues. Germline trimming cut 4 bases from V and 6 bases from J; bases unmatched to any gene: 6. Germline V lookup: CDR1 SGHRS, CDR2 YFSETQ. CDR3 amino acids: CASSGTGLAGAGELFF. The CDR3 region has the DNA TGCGCCAGCAGCGGAACTGGACTAGCGGGAGCCGGGGAGCTGTTTTTT.

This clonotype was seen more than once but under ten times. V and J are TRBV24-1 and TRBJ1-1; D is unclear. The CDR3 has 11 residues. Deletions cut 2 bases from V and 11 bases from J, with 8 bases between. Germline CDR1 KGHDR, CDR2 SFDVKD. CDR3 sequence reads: CATSDYDRAFF. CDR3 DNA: TGTGCCACCAGTGATTACGACCGTGCTTTCTTT.

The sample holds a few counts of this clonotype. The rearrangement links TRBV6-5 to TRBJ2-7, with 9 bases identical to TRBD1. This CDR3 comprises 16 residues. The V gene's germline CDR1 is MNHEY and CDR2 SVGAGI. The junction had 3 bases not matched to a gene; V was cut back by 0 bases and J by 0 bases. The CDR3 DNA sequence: TGTGCCAGCAGTTACTCGACAGGGGGTAACTCCTACGAGCAGTACTTC. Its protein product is CASSYSTGGNSYEQYF.

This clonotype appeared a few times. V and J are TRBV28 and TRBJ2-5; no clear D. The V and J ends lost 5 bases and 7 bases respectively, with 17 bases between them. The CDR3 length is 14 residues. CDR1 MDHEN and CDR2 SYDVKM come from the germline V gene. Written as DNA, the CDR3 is TGTGCCAGCAGTGGTTTCGAATCCCTTGGGACCCAGTACTTC. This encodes CASSGFESLGTQYF.

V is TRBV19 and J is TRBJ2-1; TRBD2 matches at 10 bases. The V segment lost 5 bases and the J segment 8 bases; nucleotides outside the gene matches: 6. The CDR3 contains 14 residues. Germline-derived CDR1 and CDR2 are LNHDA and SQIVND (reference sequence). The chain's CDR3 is CASSGLAVPDEQFF. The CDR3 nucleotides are TGTGCCAGTAGTGGACTAGCGGTTCCTGATGAGCAGTTCTTC.

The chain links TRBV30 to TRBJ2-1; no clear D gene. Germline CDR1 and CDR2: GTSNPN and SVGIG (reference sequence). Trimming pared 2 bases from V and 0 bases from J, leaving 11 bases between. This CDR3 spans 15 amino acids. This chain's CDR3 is CAWSSAMSSYNEQFF. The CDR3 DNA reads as TGTGCCTGGAGTTCCGCGATGAGCTCCTACAATGAGCAGTTCTTC. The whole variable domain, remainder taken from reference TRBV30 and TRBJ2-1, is SQTIHQWPATLVQPVGSPLSLECTVEGTSNPNLYWYRQAAGRGLQLLFYSVGIGQISSEVPQNLSASRPQDRQFILSSKKLLLSDSGFYLCAWSSAMSSYNEQFFGPGTRLTVL.

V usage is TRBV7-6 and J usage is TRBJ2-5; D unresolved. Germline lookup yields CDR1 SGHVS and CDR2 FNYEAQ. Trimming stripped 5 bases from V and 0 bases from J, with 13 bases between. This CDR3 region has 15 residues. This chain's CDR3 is CASSHSIRDQETQYF. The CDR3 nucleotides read TGTGCCAGCAGCCACTCTATTCGGGACCAAGAGACCCAGTACTTC.

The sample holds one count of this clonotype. The CDR3 loop reads CASSLAGLENYGYTF. Written as DNA, the CDR3 is TGTGCCAGCAGTTTAGCTGGACTGGAAAACTATGGCTACACCTTC. This sequence joins TRBV12-3 or TRBV12-4 and TRBJ1-2; D remains ambiguous. This CDR3 is 15 amino acids long. V was trimmed by 0 bases and J by 2 bases, leaving 10 bases between them.

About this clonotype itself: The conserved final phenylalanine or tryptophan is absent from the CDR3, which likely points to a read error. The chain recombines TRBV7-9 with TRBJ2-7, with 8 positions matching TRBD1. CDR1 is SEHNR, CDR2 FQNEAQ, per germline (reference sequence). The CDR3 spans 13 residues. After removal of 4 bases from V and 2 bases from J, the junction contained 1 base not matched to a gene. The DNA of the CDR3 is TGTGCCAGCAGCTACAGGGGGGCCTACGAGCAGTACGGC. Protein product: CASSYRGAYEQYG.

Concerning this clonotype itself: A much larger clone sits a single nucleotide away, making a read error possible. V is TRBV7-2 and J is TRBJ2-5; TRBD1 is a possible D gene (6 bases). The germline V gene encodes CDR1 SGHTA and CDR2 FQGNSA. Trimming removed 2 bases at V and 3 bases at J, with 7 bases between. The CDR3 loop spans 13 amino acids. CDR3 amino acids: CASSLHREETQYF. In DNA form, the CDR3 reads TGTGCCAGCAGCTTACACAGGGAAGAGACCCAGTACTTC.

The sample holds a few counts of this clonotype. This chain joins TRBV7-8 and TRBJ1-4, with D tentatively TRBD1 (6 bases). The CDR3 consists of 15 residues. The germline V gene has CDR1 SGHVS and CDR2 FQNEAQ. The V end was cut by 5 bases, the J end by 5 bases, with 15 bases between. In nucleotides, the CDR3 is TGTGCCAGCAGCCCTCGGGGGGCAATCAATGAAAAACTGTTTTTT. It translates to CASSPRGAINEKLFF. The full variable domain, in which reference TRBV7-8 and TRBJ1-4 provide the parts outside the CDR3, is GAGVSQSPRYKVAKRGQDVALRCDPISGHVSLFWYQQALGQGPEFLTYFQNEAQLDKSGLPSDRFFAERPEGSVSTLKIQRTQQEDSAVYLCASSPRGAINEKLFFGSGTQLSVL.

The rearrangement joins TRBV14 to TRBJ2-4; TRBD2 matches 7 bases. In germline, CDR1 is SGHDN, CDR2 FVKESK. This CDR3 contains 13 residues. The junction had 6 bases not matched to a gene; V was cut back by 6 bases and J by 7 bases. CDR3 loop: CASSHAGGNIQYF. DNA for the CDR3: TGTGCCAGCAGTCACGCCGGGGGGAACATTCAGTACTTC.